The clone carrying this T cell receptor beta chain was counted only a few times. Method: immunoSEQ multiplex PCR; TCRdb's copy keeps in-frame clones and lacks some. The sample consists of fewer than 500,000 clones, 70% to 90% of them appearing once. This specimen belongs to a study of blood T cell repertoires in COVID-19. The cohort comprised adults aged about 18 to 100 years residing in about two dozen US areas. Recovery among Cohort 3 donors was established by two negative PCRs, clearance, or symptom resolution. The length of the CDR3 is 16 residues. J lost 8 bases, V lost 4 bases, and 14 bases had no gene match. CDR1 and CDR2 from the germline V gene are MGHDK and SYGVNS.

This TCR was recovered from a man aged 25-45 years who had recovered from COVID-19. The chain carries TRBV25-1 and TRBJ1-2, with 9 nucleotides matching TRBD1. The sequencing input was PBMCs or T cells enriched from blood (not recorded which). The CDR3 loop reads CASSGIGDRELGGYTF. In DNA form, the CDR3 reads TGTGCCAGCAGTGGAATAGGGGACAGGGAATTGGGCGGCTACACCTTC.